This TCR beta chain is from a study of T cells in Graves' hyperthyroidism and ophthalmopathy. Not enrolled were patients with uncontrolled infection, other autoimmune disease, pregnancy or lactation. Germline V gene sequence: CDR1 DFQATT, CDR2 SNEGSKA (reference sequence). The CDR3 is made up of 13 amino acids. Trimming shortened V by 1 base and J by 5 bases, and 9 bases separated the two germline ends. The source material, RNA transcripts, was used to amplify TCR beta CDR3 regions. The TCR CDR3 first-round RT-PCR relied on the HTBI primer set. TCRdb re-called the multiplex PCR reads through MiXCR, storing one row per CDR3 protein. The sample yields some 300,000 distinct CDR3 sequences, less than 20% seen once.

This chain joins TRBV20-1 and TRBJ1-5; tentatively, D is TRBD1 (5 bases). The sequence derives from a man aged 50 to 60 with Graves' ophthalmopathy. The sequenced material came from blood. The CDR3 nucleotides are TGCAGTGCTAGAGTACAGGCCGATCAGCCCCAGCATTTT. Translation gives CSARVQADQPQHF.